The rows below give T cell receptor beta chains drawn from one sample of a study of blood T cell repertoires in COVID-19. Only in-frame clones appear in the TCRdb table, and some are missing; sequencing was by immunoSEQ multiplex PCR. The sample contains 120,000 or so clones, about 88% of which appear only once. The specimen sequenced was peripheral blood. These receptors all come from a woman older than 75 with acute or convalescent COVID-19. The CDR3 runs from the conserved cysteine through the conserved F or W. The D gene is left open where the match is weak. Where a row states a size, it is once, few, many or the class of an expanded clone; other rows omit it.

v_call	clone_size	d_call	j_call	cdr3_aa	cdr3_nt
TRBV5-1	.	TRBD1	TRBJ1-3	CASSIGTGSGNTIYF	TGCGCCAGCTCCATCGGGACAGGCTCTGGAAACACCATATATTTT
TRBV5-1	.	TRBD1	TRBJ1-1	CASSFPGQRNTEAFF	TGCGCCAGCAGCTTTCCGGGACAGCGAAACACTGAAGCTTTCTTT
TRBV5-1	.	.	TRBJ2-7	CASSLAGSGYEQYF	TGCGCCAGCAGCTTGGCTGGGAGCGGTTACGAGCAGTACTTC
TRBV7-3	.	.	TRBJ2-3	CASSRGYADTQYF	TGTGCCAGCAGTCGGGGGTATGCAGATACGCAGTATTTT
TRBV4-1	.	.	TRBJ1-2	CASSQEDWGYTF	TGCGCCAGCAGCCAAGAGGACTGGGGCTACACCTTC
TRBV5-1	.	TRBD1	TRBJ2-2	CASSLRTGGELFF	TGCGCCAGCAGCTTGAGGACAGGCGGGGAGCTGTTTTTT
TRBV15	.	.	TRBJ2-7	CATSRGGHYSYEQYF	TGTGCCACCAGCAGAGGGGGCCACTATTCATACGAGCAGTACTTC
TRBV11-2	few	TRBD2	TRBJ2-7	CASSLKISGSLEQYF	TGTGCCAGCAGCTTAAAGATTAGCGGGAGTCTCGAGCAGTACTTC
TRBV19	.	.	TRBJ2-7	CASSLEMRTHYEQYF	TGTGCCAGTAGCCTTGAAATGAGGACTCACTACGAGCAGTACTTC
TRBV5-1	.	.	TRBJ1-4	CASSSEGVGEKLFF	TGCGCCAGCAGCTCAGAGGGGGTAGGGGAAAAACTGTTTTTT
TRBV3-1/TRBV3-2	.	.	TRBJ1-2	CASSQDLGAGYTF	TGTGCCAGCAGCCAAGATTTGGGGGCGGGCTACACCTTC
TRBV11-2	.	.	TRBJ1-6	CASSQVGDSPLHF	TGTGCCAGCAGCCAGGTCGGGGATTCACCCCTCCACTTT
TRBV19	.	TRBD1	TRBJ1-2	CASSSRDREGYGYTF	TGTGCCAGTAGTTCCCGGGACAGGGAAGGCTATGGCTACACCTTC
TRBV19	.	TRBD1	TRBJ1-5	CASSPLLTGGNQPQHF	TGTGCCAGTAGTCCCCTATTAACAGGGGGCAATCAGCCCCAGCATTTT
TRBV29-1	.	.	TRBJ1-1	CSVGITGSQAFF	TGCAGCGTTGGGATCACAGGGTCCCAGGCTTTCTTT
TRBV6-6	.	.	TRBJ1-4	CASSYSSGRNEKLFF	TGTGCCAGCAGTTACTCGTCGGGGAGAAATGAAAAACTGTTTTTT
TRBV12-3/TRBV12-4	.	.	TRBJ1-5	CASSLGGSQPQHF	TGTGCCAGCAGTTTGGGGGGATCTCAGCCCCAGCATTTT
TRBV2	.	TRBD2	TRBJ2-3	CASTSTSGGSTDTQYF	TGTGCCAGCACGTCGACTAGCGGGGGAAGCACAGATACGCAGTATTTT
TRBV27	.	.	TRBJ1-2	CASSLQGRPNGYTF	TGTGCCAGCAGTTTACAGGGCCGACCGAATGGCTACACCTTC
TRBV4-1	once	TRBD1	TRBJ2-4	CASSPRGVGQINIQYF	TGCGCCAGCAGCCCCCGGGGAGTGGGACAGATAAACATTCAGTACTTC
TRBV6-5	.	TRBD2	TRBJ2-7	CASGRLAGGPYEQYF	TGTGCCAGCGGCCGACTAGCGGGGGGGCCCTACGAGCAGTACTTC
TRBV5-1	.	.	TRBJ1-4	CASTQGPGEKLFF	TGCGCCAGCACCCAGGGCCCCGGGGAAAAACTGTTTTTT
TRBV5-1	.	TRBD1	TRBJ1-4	CASSPAGTGGAGELFF	TGCGCCAGCAGCCCCGCCGGGACAGGGGGCGCGGGGGAACTGTTTTTT
TRBV7-9	.	TRBD1	TRBJ1-1	CASSTQGGNTEAFF	TGTGCCAGCAGCACCCAGGGGGGTAACACTGAAGCTTTCTTT
TRBV5-1	.	TRBD2	TRBJ2-1	CASSEGTSGNNEQFF	TGCGCCAGCAGCGAAGGGACTAGCGGCAACAATGAGCAGTTCTTC
TRBV3-1/TRBV3-2	.	TRBD1	TRBJ2-5	CASSRTGDRETQYF	TGTGCCAGCAGCCGGACAGGGGACCGAGAGACCCAGTACTTC
TRBV18	.	TRBD2	TRBJ2-3	CASSPGSGGAYTQYF	TGTGCCAGCTCACCAGGTAGCGGGGGGGCCTATACGCAGTATTTT
TRBV5-1	.	TRBD1	TRBJ1-4	CASSVGTEGDKLFF	TGCGCCAGCAGCGTTGGGACAGAAGGAGATAAACTGTTTTTT
TRBV10-1	.	.	TRBJ2-2	CASSESGRATGELFF	TGCGCCAGCAGTGAATCTGGCAGGGCCACCGGGGAGCTGTTTTTT
TRBV5-4	.	TRBD2	TRBJ2-7	CASSFSGGKTYEQYF	TGTGCCAGCAGCTTTAGCGGGGGAAAGACCTACGAGCAGTACTTC
TRBV3-1/TRBV3-2	.	.	TRBJ2-1	CASSQDRSNNEQFF	TGTGCCAGCAGCCAAGACAGGTCGAACAATGAGCAGTTCTTC
TRBV5-4	.	TRBD2	TRBJ2-7	CASSSSWASGSYEQYF	TGTGCCAGCAGCTCTTCCTGGGCTAGCGGGAGTTACGAGCAGTACTTC
TRBV5-4	.	.	TRBJ1-4	CASSGGEWGNEKLFF	TGTGCCAGCAGCGGAGGGGAATGGGGTAATGAAAAACTGTTTTTT
TRBV5-1	.	TRBD2	TRBJ2-7	CASSLVGTTYEQYF	TGCGCCAGCAGCTTGGTCGGGACTACCTACGAGCAGTACTTC
TRBV3-1/TRBV3-2	.	TRBD1	TRBJ2-7	CASSQGMAGGPNEQYF	TGTGCCAGCAGCCAAGGAATGGCAGGGGGCCCCAACGAGCAGTACTTC
TRBV6-2/TRBV6-3	.	TRBD2	TRBJ2-1	CASSSTGTRMDEQFF	TGTGCCAGCAGTTCCACCGGGACTAGAATGGATGAGCAGTTCTTC
TRBV20-1	.	TRBD2	TRBJ2-1	CSASRLADYNEQFF	TGCAGTGCTAGTAGACTAGCGGACTACAATGAGCAGTTCTTC